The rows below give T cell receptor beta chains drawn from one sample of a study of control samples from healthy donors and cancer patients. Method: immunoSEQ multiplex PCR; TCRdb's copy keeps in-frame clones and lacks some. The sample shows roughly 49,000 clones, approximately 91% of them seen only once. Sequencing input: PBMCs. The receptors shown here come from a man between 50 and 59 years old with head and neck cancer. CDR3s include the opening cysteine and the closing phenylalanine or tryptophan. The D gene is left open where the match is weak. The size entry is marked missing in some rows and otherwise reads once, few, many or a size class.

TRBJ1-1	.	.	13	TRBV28	CASSLIRGTEAFF	TGTGCCAGCAGTTTGATCAGGGGTACTGAAGCTTTCTTT
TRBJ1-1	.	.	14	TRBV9	CASSVVQGSSEAFF	TGTGCCAGCAGCGTAGTTCAGGGAAGCTCTGAAGCTTTCTTT
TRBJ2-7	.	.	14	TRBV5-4	CASSSGRAAYEQYF	TGTGCCAGCAGCTCTGGTCGGGCGGCCTACGAGCAGTACTTC
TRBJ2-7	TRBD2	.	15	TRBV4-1	CASSQGLAGTYEQYF	TGCGCCAGCAGCCAAGGACTAGCGGGAACCTACGAGCAGTACTTC
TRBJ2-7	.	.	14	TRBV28	CATLPGHPSYEQYF	TGTGCCACCCTACCGGGACACCCATCCTACGAGCAGTACTTC
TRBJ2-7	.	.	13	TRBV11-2	CASSFVDRSEQYF	TGTGCCAGCAGCTTTGTGGACAGAAGCGAGCAGTACTTC
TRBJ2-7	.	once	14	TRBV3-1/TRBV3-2	CASSPGASQREQYF	TGTGCCAGCAGCCCGGGGGCCTCCCAGAGGGAGCAGTACTTC
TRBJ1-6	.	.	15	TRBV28	CASSLAGQGRRDLHF	TGTGCCAGCAGTTTAGCTGGGCAGGGTCGTCGGGACCTCCACTTT
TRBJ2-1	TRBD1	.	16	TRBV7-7	CASSPTTGGIYNEQFF	TGTGCCAGCAGCCCCACGACAGGGGGTATCTACAATGAGCAGTTCTTC
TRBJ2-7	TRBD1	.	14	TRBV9	CASSVEGAVNEQYF	TGTGCCAGCAGCGTAGAGGGGGCGGTCAACGAGCAGTACTTC
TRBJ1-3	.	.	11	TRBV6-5	CASRTGNTIYF	TGTGCCAGCCGGACGGGGAACACCATATATTTT
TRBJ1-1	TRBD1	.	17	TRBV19	CASSIRGPTFTNTEAFF	TGTGCCAGTAGTATAAGGGGGCCGACTTTTACAAACACTGAAGCTTTCTTT
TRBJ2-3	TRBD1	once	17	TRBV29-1	CSVEGDRGFRSTDTQYF	TGCAGCGTTGAAGGCGACAGGGGATTTCGTAGCACAGATACGCAGTATTTT